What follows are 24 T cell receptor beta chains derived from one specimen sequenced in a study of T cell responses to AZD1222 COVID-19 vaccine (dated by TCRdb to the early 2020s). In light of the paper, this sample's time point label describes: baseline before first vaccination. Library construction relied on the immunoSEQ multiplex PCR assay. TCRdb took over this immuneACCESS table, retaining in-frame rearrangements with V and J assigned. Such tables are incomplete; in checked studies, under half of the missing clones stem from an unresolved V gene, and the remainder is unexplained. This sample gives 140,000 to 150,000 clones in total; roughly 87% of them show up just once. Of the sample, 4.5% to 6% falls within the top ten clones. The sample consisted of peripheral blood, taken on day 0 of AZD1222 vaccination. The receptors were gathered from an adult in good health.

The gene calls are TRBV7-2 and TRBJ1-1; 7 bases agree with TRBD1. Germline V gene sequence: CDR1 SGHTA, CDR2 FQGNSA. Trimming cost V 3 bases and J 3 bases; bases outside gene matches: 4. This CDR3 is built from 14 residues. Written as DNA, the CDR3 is TGTGCCAGCAGCTTTGACAGGGCGGACACTGAAGCTTTCTTT. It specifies CASSFDRADTEAFF.

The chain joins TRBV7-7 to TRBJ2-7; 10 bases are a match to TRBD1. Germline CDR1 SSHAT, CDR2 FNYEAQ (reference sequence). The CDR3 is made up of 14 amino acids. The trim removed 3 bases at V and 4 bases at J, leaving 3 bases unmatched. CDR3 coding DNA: TGTGCCAGCAGCTTGGGACAGGGGAGGTACGAGCAGTACTTC. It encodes CASSLGQGRYEQYF.

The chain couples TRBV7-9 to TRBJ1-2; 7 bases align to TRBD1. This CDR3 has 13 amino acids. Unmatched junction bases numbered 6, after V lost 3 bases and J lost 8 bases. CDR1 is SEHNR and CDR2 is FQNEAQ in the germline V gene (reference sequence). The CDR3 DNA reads TGTGCCAGCAGCTTGGAACAGGGGTACGGCTACACCTTC. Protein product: CASSLEQGYGYTF. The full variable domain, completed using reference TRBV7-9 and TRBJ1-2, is DTGVSQNPRHKITKRGQNVTFRCDPISEHNRLYWYRQTLGQGPEFLTYFQNEAQLEKSRLLSDRFSAERPKGSFSTLEIQRTEQGDSAMYLCASSLEQGYGYTFGSGTRLTVV.

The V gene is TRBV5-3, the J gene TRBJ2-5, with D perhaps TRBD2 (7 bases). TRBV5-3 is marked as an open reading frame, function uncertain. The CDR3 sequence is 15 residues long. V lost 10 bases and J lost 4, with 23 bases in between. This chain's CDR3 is CALGPGRGGGETQYF. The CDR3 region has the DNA TGTGCCCTTGGGCCGGGGAGGGGGGGTGGAGAGACCCAGTACTTC.

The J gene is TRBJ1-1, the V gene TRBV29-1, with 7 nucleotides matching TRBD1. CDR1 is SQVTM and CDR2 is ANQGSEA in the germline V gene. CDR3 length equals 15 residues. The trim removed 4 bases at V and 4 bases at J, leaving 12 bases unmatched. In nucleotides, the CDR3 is TGCAGCGTTGGGGGACAGACCTCTGGGGTCACTGAAGCTTTCTTT. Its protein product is CSVGGQTSGVTEAFF.

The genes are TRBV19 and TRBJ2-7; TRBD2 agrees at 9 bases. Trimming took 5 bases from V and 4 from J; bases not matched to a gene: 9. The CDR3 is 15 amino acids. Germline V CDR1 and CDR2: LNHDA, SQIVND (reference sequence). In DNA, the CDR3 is TGTGCCAGTAGTCCGACTAGCGGAAATTATTACGAGCAGTACTTC. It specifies CASSPTSGNYYEQYF.

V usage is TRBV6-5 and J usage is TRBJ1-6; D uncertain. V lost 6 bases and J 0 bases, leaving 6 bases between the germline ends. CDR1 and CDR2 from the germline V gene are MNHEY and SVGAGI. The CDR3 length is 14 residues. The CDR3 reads CASRASSYNSPLHF. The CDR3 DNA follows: TGTGCCAGCAGGGCGAGCTCCTATAATTCACCCCTCCACTTT.

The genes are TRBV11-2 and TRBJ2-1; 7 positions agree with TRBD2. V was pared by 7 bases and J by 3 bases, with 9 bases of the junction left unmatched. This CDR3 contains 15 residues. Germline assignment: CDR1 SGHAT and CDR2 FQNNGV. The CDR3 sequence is CASTQIAGLYNEQFF. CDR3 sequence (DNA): TGTGCCAGCACTCAAATAGCGGGCCTCTACAATGAGCAGTTCTTC.

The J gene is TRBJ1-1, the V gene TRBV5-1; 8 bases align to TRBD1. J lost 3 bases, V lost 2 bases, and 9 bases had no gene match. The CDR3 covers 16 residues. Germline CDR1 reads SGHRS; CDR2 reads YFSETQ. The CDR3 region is CASSFRLDRADTEAFF. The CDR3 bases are TGCGCCAGCAGCTTTAGACTGGACAGGGCTGACACTGAAGCTTTCTTT. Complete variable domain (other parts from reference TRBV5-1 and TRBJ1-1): KAGVTQTPRYLIKTRGQQVTLSCSPISGHRSVSWYQQTPGQGLQFLFEYFSETQRNKGNFPGRFSGRQFSNSRSEMNVSTLELGDSALYLCASSFRLDRADTEAFFGQGTRLTVV.

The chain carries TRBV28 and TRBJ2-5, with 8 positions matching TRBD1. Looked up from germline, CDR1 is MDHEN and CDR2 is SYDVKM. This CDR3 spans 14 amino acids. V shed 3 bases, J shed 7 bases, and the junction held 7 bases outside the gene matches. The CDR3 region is CASSLGRGLWTQYF. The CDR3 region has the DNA TGTGCCAGCAGTTTGGGCAGGGGGCTTTGGACCCAGTACTTC.

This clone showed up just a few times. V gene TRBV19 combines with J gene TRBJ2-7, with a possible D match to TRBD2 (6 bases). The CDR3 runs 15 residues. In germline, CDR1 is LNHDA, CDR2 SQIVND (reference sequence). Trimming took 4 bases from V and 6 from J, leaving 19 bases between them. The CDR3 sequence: CASSSQVVGGSEQYF. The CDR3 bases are TGTGCCAGTAGTAGCCAGGTGGTGGGAGGATCCGAGCAGTACTTC.

CDR3 sequence: CSVASSYGYTF. CDR3 nucleotides: TGCAGCGTCGCTAGTAGCTATGGCTACACCTTC. This chain uses TRBV29-1 with TRBJ1-2; no firm D call. This CDR3 is 11 amino acids long. CDR1 SQVTM and CDR2 ANQGSEA come from the germline V gene. V was shortened by 6 bases and J by 4 bases, with 9 bases between the two germline ends.

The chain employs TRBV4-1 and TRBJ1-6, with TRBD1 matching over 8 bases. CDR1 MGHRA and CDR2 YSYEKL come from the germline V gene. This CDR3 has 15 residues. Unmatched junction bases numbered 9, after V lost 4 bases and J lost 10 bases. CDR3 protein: CASSPSGQGGSPLHF. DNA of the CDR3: TGCGCCAGCAGCCCCAGTGGACAGGGAGGCTCACCCCTCCACTTT.

CDR3 region: CASSVLDRGGGGYTF. The CDR3 DNA reads as TGTGCCAGCAGCGTCCTGGACAGGGGAGGCGGTGGCTACACCTTC. The chain is built from TRBV2 and TRBJ1-2; 9 positions match TRBD1. Losses at the gene ends were 6 bases for V and 7 bases for J; bases not matched to a gene: 12. Germline V gene lookup returns CDR1 SNHLY and CDR2 FYNNEI. CDR3 length: 15 residues.

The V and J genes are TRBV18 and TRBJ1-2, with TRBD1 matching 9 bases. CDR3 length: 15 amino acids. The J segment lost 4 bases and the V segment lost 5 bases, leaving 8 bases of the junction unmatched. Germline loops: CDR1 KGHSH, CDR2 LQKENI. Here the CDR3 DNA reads TGTGCCAGCTCAGTCCCCGGGACAGGGACCTATGGCTACACCTTC. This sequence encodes CASSVPGTGTYGYTF. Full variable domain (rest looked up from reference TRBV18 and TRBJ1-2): NAGVMQNPRHLVRRRGQEARLRCSPMKGHSHVYWYRQLPEEGLKFMVYLQKENIIDESGMPKERFSAEFPKEGPSILRIQQVVRGDSAAYFCASSVPGTGTYGYTFGSGTRLTVV.

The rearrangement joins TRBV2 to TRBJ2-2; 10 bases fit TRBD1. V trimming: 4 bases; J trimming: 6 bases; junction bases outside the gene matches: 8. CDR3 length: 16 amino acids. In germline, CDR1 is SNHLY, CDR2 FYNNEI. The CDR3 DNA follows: TGTGCCAGCAGTGTGTTTAGACAGGGGGCCTCCGGGGAGCTGTTTTTT. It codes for CASSVFRQGASGELFF.

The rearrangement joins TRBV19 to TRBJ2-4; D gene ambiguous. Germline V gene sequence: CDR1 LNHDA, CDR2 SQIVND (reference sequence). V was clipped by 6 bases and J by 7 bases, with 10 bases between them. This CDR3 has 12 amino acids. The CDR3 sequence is CASSMVENIQYF. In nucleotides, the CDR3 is TGTGCCAGTAGCATGGTGGAGAACATTCAGTACTTC.

The CDR3 loop reads CASSVGGRGTNEQFF. The CDR3 region has the DNA TGTGCCAGCAGCGTAGGGGGGAGGGGCACGAATGAGCAGTTCTTC. The V gene is TRBV9, the J gene TRBJ2-1; 7 bases line up with TRBD2. Trimming at V came to 0 bases and at J to 7 bases, leaving 7 bases not matched to a gene. This CDR3 has 15 residues. Germline CDR1 is SGDLS and CDR2 is YYNGEE.

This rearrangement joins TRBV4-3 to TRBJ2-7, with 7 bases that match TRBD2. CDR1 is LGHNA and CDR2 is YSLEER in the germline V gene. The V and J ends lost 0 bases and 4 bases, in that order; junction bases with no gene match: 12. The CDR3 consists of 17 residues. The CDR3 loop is CASSQDIKGGREYEQYF. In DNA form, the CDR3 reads TGCGCCAGCAGCCAAGATATAAAAGGCGGGAGAGAATACGAGCAGTACTTC.

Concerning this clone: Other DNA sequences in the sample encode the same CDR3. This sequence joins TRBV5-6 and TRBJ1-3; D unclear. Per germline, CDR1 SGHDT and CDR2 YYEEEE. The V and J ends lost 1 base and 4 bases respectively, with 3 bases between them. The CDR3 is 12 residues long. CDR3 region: CASSLTGNTIYF. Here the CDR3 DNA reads TGTGCCAGCAGCTTGACAGGAAACACCATATATTTT.

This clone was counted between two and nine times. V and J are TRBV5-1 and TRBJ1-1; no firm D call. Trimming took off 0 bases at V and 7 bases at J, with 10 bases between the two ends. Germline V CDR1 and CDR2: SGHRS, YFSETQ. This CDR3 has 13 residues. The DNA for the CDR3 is TGCGCCAGCAGCTTGGGGGGAAATTATGAAGCTTTCTTT. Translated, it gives CASSLGGNYEAFF. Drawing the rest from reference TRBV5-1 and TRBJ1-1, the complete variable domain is KAGVTQTPRYLIKTRGQQVTLSCSPISGHRSVSWYQQTPGQGLQFLFEYFSETQRNKGNFPGRFSGRQFSNSRSEMNVSTLELGDSALYLCASSLGGNYEAFFGQGTRLTVV.

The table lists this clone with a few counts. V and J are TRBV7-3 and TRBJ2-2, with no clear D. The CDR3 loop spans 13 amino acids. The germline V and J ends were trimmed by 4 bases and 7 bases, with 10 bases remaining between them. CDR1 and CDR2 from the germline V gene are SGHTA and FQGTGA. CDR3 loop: CASSSRMGGELFF. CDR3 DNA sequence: TGTGCCAGCAGCTCCCGTATGGGCGGGGAGCTGTTTTTT. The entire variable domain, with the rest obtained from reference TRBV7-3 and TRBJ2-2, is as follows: GAGVSQTPSNKVTEKGKYVELRCDPISGHTALYWYRQSLGQGPEFLIYFQGTGAADDSGLPNDRFFAVRPEGSVSTLKIQRTERGDSAVYLCASSSRMGGELFFGEGSRLTVL.

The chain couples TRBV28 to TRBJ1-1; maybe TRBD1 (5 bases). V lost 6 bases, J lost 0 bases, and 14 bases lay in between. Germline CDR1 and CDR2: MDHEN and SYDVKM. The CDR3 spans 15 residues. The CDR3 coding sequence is TGTGCCAGCAGGCAAAGACAGTCATTGAACACTGAAGCTTTCTTT. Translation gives CASRQRQSLNTEAFF.

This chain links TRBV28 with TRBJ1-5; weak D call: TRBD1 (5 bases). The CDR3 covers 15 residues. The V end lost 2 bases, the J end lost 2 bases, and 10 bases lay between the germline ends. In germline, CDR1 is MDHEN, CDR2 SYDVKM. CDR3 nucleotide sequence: TGTGCCAGCAGTTTAGGGGGGACCCGCAATCAGCCCCAGCATTTT. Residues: CASSLGGTRNQPQHF.